The clone carrying this TCR beta chain was counted once. The protocol was immunoSEQ multiplex PCR, while the TCRdb copy is restricted to in-frame clones and leaves out a portion. This sample yields 70,000 to 85,000 clones, of which roughly 97% are seen a single time; less than 0.2% belongs to the top ten. The data were taken from a study of technical replicates of blood from four donors. V lost 5 bases, J lost 1 base, and 12 bases stayed unmatched. Germline CDR1 and CDR2: LNHDA and SQIVND (reference sequence). CDR3 length: 18 amino acids. Sequencing used T cells isolated from PBMCs. The TCR sequence derives from a human donor in good health. The V and J genes are TRBV19 and TRBJ1-4, with 8 bases aligning to TRBD1. The CDR3 protein is CASSSGTGGVGTNEKLFF. The CDR3, as DNA: TGTGCCAGTAGTTCCGGGACAGGAGGGGTTGGAACTAATGAAAAACTGTTTTTT.